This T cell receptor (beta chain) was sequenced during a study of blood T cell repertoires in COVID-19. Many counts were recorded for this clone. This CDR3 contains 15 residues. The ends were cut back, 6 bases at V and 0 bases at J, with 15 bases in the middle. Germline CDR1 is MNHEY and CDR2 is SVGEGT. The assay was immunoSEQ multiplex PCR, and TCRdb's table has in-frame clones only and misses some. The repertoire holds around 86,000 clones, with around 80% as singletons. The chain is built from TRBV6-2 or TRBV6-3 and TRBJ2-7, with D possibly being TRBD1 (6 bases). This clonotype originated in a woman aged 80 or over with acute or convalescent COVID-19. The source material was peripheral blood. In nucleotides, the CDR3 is TGTGCCAGCAGCGCACAGGGCGAGAGCTCCTACGAGCAGTACTTC. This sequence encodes CASSAQGESSYEQYF.